The 14 T cell receptor beta chains presented below share a single source sample, sequenced in a study of T-cell memory formation after mild COVID-19 listed by TCRdb under 2021. Library preparation employed 5' RACE. TCRdb lists the instrument as Illumina NovaSeq 6000. TCRdb trimmed public reads at Q25 via fastp, called clones via MiXCR and kept in-frame beta chains. Rows matching on CDR3 protein sequence are summarized as one entry with the most common DNA and genes. In this sample the table shows 400,000 to 500,000 distinct CDR3 sequences, 15% to 20% of which occur a single time. Around a fifth of the sample is held by the ten biggest clonotypes. Source material: PBMCs or a T cell subset sorted from them (not recorded which). The source is a man aged 18 to 29 who had mild COVID-19 (a few samples of this study predate the infection). The sample titles of this study are shuffled in the database, so cell type and time point are left out; the donor was told from shared clones.

Written as DNA, the CDR3 is TGTGCCCTGGGGCAGGGAAACCAGCCCCAGCATTTT. This translates into CALGQGNQPQHF. V gene TRBV28 combines with J gene TRBJ1-5; D perhaps matches TRBD1 (5 bases). V was cut by 11 bases and J by 7 bases, with 15 bases left in between. CDR1 is MDHEN, CDR2 SYDVKM, per germline. This CDR3 spans 12 amino acids.

V is TRBV5-6 and J is TRBJ2-4, with 7 positions matching TRBD1. CDR3 length: 17 amino acids. CDR1 is SGHDT and CDR2 is YYEEEE in the germline V gene. Unmatched junction bases numbered 6, after V lost 0 bases and J lost 0 bases. This chain's CDR3 is CASSLGMTGRAKNIQYF. For the CDR3, the DNA is TGTGCCAGCAGCTTGGGTATGACAGGGCGAGCCAAAAACATTCAGTACTTC.

This clonotype was counted between two and nine times. The chain carries TRBV7-3 and TRBJ2-3; no reliable D call. Trimming removed 4 bases at V and 12 bases at J, with 14 bases between. This CDR3 spans 12 amino acids. Germline CDR1 SGHTA, CDR2 FQGTGA. The CDR3 loop is CASSSYRAPQYF. CDR3 coding DNA: TGTGCCAGCAGCTCGTACCGGGCCCCACAGTATTTT.

The sample holds a few counts of this clonotype. The chain combines TRBV12-3 or TRBV12-4 with TRBJ1-5, with TRBD1 matching over 8 bases. With V trimmed by 6 bases and J by 6 bases, 10 bases remained unmatched. The CDR3 is made up of 15 amino acids. The CDR3 spells CASSNLRGQGQPQHF. The CDR3, as DNA: TGTGCCAGCAGCAACCTCAGGGGGCAGGGTCAGCCCCAGCATTTT.

This clonotype was observed a few times. The rearrangement uses TRBV7-2 and TRBJ2-1; 9 positions match TRBD2. V was clipped by 1 base and J by 7 bases; unmatched bases: 5. CDR3 size: 15 residues. Germline V lookup: CDR1 SGHTA, CDR2 FQGNSA. CDR3 residues: CASSLGAAGGNEQFF. The CDR3 nucleotides read TGTGCCAGCAGCTTAGGGGCAGCGGGGGGAAATGAGCAGTTCTTC. Using reference TRBV7-2 and TRBJ2-1 for the parts outside the CDR3, the full variable domain is GAGVSQSPSNKVTEKGKDVELRCDPISGHTALYWYRQSLGQGLEFLIYFQGNSAPDKSGLPSDRFSAERTGGSVSTLTIQRTQQEDSAVYLCASSLGAAGGNEQFFGPGTRLTVL.

This clonotype has only a few counts. V is TRBV29-1 and J is TRBJ1-2; D is unresolved. Per the germline V gene, CDR1 is SQVTM and CDR2 is ANQGSEA. Trimming cost V 8 bases and J 2 bases, with 9 bases left between them. CDR3 length: 11 amino acids. The CDR3: CSLGGNYGYTF. Written as DNA, the CDR3 is TGCAGCCTAGGCGGAAACTATGGCTACACCTTC.

The CDR3 DNA is TGTGCCAGCAGCCCCCGGGGGGGGCCTTATGGCTACACCTTC. Its protein product is CASSPRGGPYGYTF. This rearrangement joins TRBV7-2 to TRBJ1-2, with D possibly TRBD1 on 6 matching bases. CDR1 is SGHTA and CDR2 is FQGNSA in the germline V gene. CDR3 size: 14 residues. Trimming removed 5 bases from V and 5 bases from J, with 15 bases in between.

This clonotype was seen a handful of times. This chain uses TRBV21-1 with TRBJ2-1. TRBV21-1 is designated a pseudogene. There are 11 residues in the CDR3. Here the CDR3 reads CASSKDHPQFF. In DNA form, the CDR3 reads TGTGCCAGCAGCAAAGACCATCCGCAGTTCTTC.

This clonotype was detected a few times. The gene calls are TRBV20-1 and TRBJ1-6; TRBD1 is a possible D gene (6 bases). The CDR3 is 16 amino acids. Germline loops: CDR1 DFQATT, CDR2 SNEGSKA (reference sequence). Trimming took off 6 bases at V and 6 bases at J, with 21 bases between the two ends. CDR3 loop: CSAVASGVRPNSPLHF. The CDR3 bases are TGCAGTGCGGTTGCCTCAGGGGTCCGCCCTAATTCACCCCTCCACTTT.

The rearrangement joins TRBV13 to TRBJ2-2; no reliable D call. With 0 bases removed from V and 5 bases from J, the gap between germline ends came to 7 bases. The CDR3 spans 14 residues. Germline V gene data show CDR1 as PRHDT and CDR2 as FYEKMQ (reference sequence). DNA of the CDR3: TGTGCCAGCAGCTTAGGCTTCACAACCGGGGAGCTGTTTTTT. It translates to CASSLGFTTGELFF.

The gene calls are TRBV4-2 and TRBJ2-7, with 10 positions matching TRBD2. The CDR3 loop spans 15 amino acids. Germline V CDR1 and CDR2: LGHNA, YNFKEQ. V shed 2 bases, J shed 3 bases, and the junction held 4 bases outside the gene matches. CDR3 sequence reads: CASSQQRGGYYEQYF. The DNA of the CDR3 is TGTGCCAGCAGCCAACAGCGGGGGGGGTACTACGAGCAGTACTTC.

V is TRBV4-3 and J is TRBJ1-1; D is unclear. The CDR3 consists of 14 residues. The V end lost 1 base, the J end lost 6 bases, and 12 bases lay between the germline ends. Per the germline V gene, CDR1 is LGHNA and CDR2 is YSLEER. This CDR3 is CASSQGLGEPEAFF. As DNA, the CDR3 is TGCGCCAGCAGCCAAGGGCTCGGGGAGCCTGAAGCTTTCTTT.

This clonotype was observed a handful of times. The V gene is TRBV25-1, the J gene TRBJ2-5; D call uncertain. The ends were cut back, 4 bases at V and 1 base at J, with 7 bases in the middle. The germline gives CDR1 MGHDK, CDR2 SYGVNS. The CDR3 is made up of 13 amino acids. The chain's CDR3 is CASSGPFQETQYF. The CDR3 region has the DNA TGTGCCAGCAGTGGACCTTTCCAAGAGACCCAGTACTTC.

The chain carries TRBV6-5 and TRBJ1-2, with D maybe TRBD1 (5 bases). The CDR3 extends over 13 amino acids. From germline, CDR1 is MNHEY and CDR2 SVGAGI. V was pared by 6 bases and J by 3 bases, with 11 bases between. The CDR3 reads CASSPGLYYGYTF. In DNA, the CDR3 is TGTGCCAGCAGCCCAGGGCTATACTATGGCTACACCTTC.